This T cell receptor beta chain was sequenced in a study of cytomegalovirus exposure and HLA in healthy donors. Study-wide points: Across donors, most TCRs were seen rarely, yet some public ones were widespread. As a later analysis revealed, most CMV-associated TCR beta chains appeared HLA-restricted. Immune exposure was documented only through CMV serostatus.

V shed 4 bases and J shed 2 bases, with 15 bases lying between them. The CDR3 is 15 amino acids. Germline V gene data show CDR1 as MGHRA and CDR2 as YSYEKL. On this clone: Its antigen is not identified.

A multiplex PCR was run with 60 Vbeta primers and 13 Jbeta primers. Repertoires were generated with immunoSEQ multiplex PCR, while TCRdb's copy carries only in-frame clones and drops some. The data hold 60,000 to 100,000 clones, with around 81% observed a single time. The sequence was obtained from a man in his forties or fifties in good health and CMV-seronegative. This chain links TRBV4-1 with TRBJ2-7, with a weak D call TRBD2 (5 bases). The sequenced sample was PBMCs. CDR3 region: CASSRTSDGAYEQYF. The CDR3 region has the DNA TGCGCCAGCAGCCGGACTTCGGACGGGGCCTACGAGCAGTACTTC.